A selection of T cell receptor beta chains follows, all from one sample in a study of PD-1 blockade in mismatch repair-deficient tumors. Some clones are missing from TCRdb's copy, which holds only in-frame ones; the method was immunoSEQ multiplex PCR. Among over 60,000 clones listed, around 89% were seen once. The material sequenced was peripheral blood, taken 52 weeks after starting pembrolizumab. The receptor set was obtained from an adult with mismatch repair-deficient cancer. The CDR3 runs from the conserved cysteine through the conserved F or W. D genes are given only for firm matches. The listing skips clone size in some rows; elsewhere it reads once, few, many or a size class.

cdr3_length j_call v_call clone_size d_call cdr3_nt cdr3_aa
15 TRBJ1-5 TRBV27 . TRBD1 TGTGCCAGCAGTTCCCAGGGGGGGGTAGTTCAGCCCCAGCATTTT CASSSQGGVVQPQHF
13 TRBJ2-5 TRBV10-3 . TRBD2 TGTGCCATCAGTGAGTCGGCCGGGAGGGACCAGTACTTC CAISESAGRDQYF
15 TRBJ2-7 TRBV28 . . TGTGCCAGCAGTTTTGGGGGTCAGAAATCCTACGAGCAGTACTTC CASSFGGQKSYEQYF
14 TRBJ2-7 TRBV6-5 . . TGTGCCAGCAGTCGCGGGACAGAACCATACGAGCAGTACTTC CASSRGTEPYEQYF
19 TRBJ2-6 TRBV11-3 . TRBD2 TGTGCCAGCAGCTTAGGAGCGGGAGGACCCCTCTCTGGGGCCAACGTCCTGACTTTC CASSLGAGGPLSGANVLTF
13 TRBJ2-3 TRBV9 . . TGTGCCAGCAGCGTAGGGGGCACAGATACGCAGTATTTT CASSVGGTDTQYF
14 TRBJ2-5 TRBV14 . TRBD2 TGTGCCAGCAGCATCGGTAGCGGGAAAGAGACCCAGTACTTC CASSIGSGKETQYF
15 TRBJ2-7 TRBV5-1 . . TGCGCCAGCAAATACCGGCCAGGGGAGTCCTACGAGCAGTACTTC CASKYRPGESYEQYF
16 TRBJ2-3 TRBV5-5 . . TGTGCCAGCAGCTTGGGGGGCTTAGCAATAGGAGATACGCAGTATTTT CASSLGGLAIGDTQYF
16 TRBJ2-7 TRBV7-2 . TRBD1 TGTGCCAGCAGCTTGGGCCCGGACAGGAGCTCCTACGAGCAGTACTTC CASSLGPDRSSYEQYF
14 TRBJ2-1 TRBV6-1 . . TGTGCCAGCAGTGAAGTTGGGTCCTACAATGAGCAGTTCTTC CASSEVGSYNEQFF
11 TRBJ2-7 TRBV20-1 once . TGCAAACCTCAGGGAATGGACGAGCAGTACTTC CKPQGMDEQYF
12 TRBJ2-7 TRBV19 . TRBD1 TGTGCCAGTAGAAACAGGGGCAACGAGCAGTACTTC CASRNRGNEQYF
15 TRBJ2-7 TRBV5-1 . TRBD1 TGCGCCAGCAGCGTGGGGACAGGAGCCACCTACGAGCAGTACTTC CASSVGTGATYEQYF
13 TRBJ2-3 TRBV28 . . TGTGCCGCGGGGCGGGACCCCACAGATACGCAGTATTTT CAAGRDPTDTQYF
12 TRBJ1-2 TRBV7-9 few . TGTGCCAGCAGCTTAGATGGGGGTGGCTACACCTTC CASSLDGGGYTF
13 TRBJ2-5 TRBV7-9 . . TGTGCCAGCAGTGGTGGGAGGCAAGAGACCCAGTACTTC CASSGGRQETQYF
14 TRBJ2-1 TRBV9 . . TGTGCCAGCAGCGTAACCGGGACCTACAATGAGCAGTTCTTC CASSVTGTYNEQFF
10 TRBJ2-5 TRBV20-1 . . TGCAGCGGCCTGGGAGAGACCCAGTACTTC CSGLGETQYF
12 TRBJ1-2 TRBV7-9 . . TGTGCCAGCAGCTTAGAAAACTATGGCTACACCTTC CASSLENYGYTF
14 TRBJ2-7 TRBV7-2 . . TGTGCCAGCAGCTTAGATCGGGATCGGAACGAGCAGTACTTC CASSLDRDRNEQYF
16 TRBJ2-7 TRBV7-9 once . TGTGCCAGCAGCTTACGACTACTAGGGTACTTCGACGAGCAGTACTTC CASSLRLLGYFDEQYF
15 TRBJ2-7 TRBV11-1 . TRBD2 TGTGCCAGCAGCGCCGGGACTAGCGGGTTCTACGAGCAGTACTTC CASSAGTSGFYEQYF
14 TRBJ1-1 TRBV4-1 . . TGCGCCAGCAGCCATCCTCAGGGGTACACTGAAGCTTTCTTT CASSHPQGYTEAFF
19 TRBJ2-1 TRBV5-6 . TRBD2 TGTGCCAGCAGCAAGAGGACTAGCGAGGTTTCGCACCCGCACAATGAGCAGTTCTTC CASSKRTSEVSHPHNEQFF
15 TRBJ2-2 TRBV27 . TRBD2 TGTGCCAGCAGAGTTAGCGGGACGAACACCGGGGAGCTGTTTTTT CASRVSGTNTGELFF
12 TRBJ2-1 TRBV2 . . TGTGCCAGCAGTGAGACTCCGGAGCAGCAGTTCTTC CASSETPEQQFF
13 TRBJ1-1 TRBV11-1 . . TGTGCCAGCAGCTTGTTTATGAACACTGAAGCTTTCTTT CASSLFMNTEAFF
11 TRBJ2-1 TRBV5-6 . . TGTGCCAGCAGCTTCAGTGACGAGCAGTTCTTC CASSFSDEQFF
16 TRBJ2-3 TRBV5-1 . . TGCGCCAGCAGTCCGATAGCGGAATCTAGCACAGATACGCAGTATTTT CASSPIAESSTDTQYF
15 TRBJ2-1 TRBV13 . TRBD2 TGTGCCAGCAGCTTAGGCGGACTAGTTCACAATGAGCAGTTCTTC CASSLGGLVHNEQFF
15 TRBJ2-3 TRBV2 . . TGTGCCAGCAGTGACGGAGGGGAAAGCACAGATACGCAGTATTTT CASSDGGESTDTQYF
16 TRBJ2-2 TRBV4-1 . . TGCGCCAGCAGCCAAGATACTACTCTGGTGACCGGGGAGCTGTTTTTT CASSQDTTLVTGELFF
14 TRBJ1-2 TRBV7-9 . . TGTGCCAGCAGCTTAGGACGGGCGGACTATGGCTACACCTTC CASSLGRADYGYTF
14 TRBJ2-7 TRBV5-6 . . TGTGCCAGCAGCTTGGCCGGGATTCTCTACGAGCAGTACTTC CASSLAGILYEQYF
14 TRBJ2-3 TRBV5-4 . . TGTGCCAGCAGCTCCCGGGACACATCAGATACGCAGTATTTT CASSSRDTSDTQYF
12 TRBJ2-3 TRBV28 . . TGTGCCAGCAGTCTCCAAAAAGATACGCAGTATTTT CASSLQKDTQYF